A single sample is the source of the 24 T cell receptor beta chains below, sequenced in a study of regulatory T cells in long-lasting Graves disease. The TCR beta library used iRepertoire HTBI primers with Arm-PCR amplification of CDR3. TCRdb re-derived calls from the multiplex PCR reads in MiXCR, one entry per CDR3 protein. The repertoire consists of fewer than 500,000 distinct CDR3 sequences, with 15% to 20% occurring once and the leading ten covering 12%. The time point here: newly diagnosed GD, antithyroid drugs for less than 3 months. TCR sequences were obtained from RNA taken from PBMCs. These same records also appear under a second study, on T cells in Graves' hyperthyroidism and ophthalmopathy.

The sample was peripheral blood mononuclear cells (PBMCs), taken at new diagnosis, from a patient treated with antithyroid drugs. These TCRs come from a middle-aged man with Graves disease.

In nucleotides, the CDR3 is TGCAGCGTAGGGACAGGGAGCTACGAGCAGTACTTC. This sequence encodes CSVGTGSYEQYF. The V call is TRBV29-1, the J call TRBJ2-7; TRBD1 matches at 9 bases. The CDR3 has 12 amino acids. V dropped 6 bases and J dropped 3; count of bases not matched to a gene: 3. Germline V gene data show CDR1 as SQVTM and CDR2 as ANQGSEA.

This clonotype has a count of ten or more. V gene TRBV29-1 combines with J gene TRBJ2-4; D is unclear. This CDR3 spans 11 amino acids. CDR1 is SQVTM and CDR2 is ANQGSEA in the germline V gene. Between the trimmed V and J ends, which lost 5 bases and 5 bases, there was a span of 7 bases. CDR3 coding DNA: TGCAGCGTTCGGTATGAAAACATTCAGTACTTC. Protein sequence: CSVRYENIQYF.

The chain recombines TRBV12-3 or TRBV12-4 with TRBJ2-7, with D possibly matching TRBD1 (5 bases). The CDR3 extends over 13 amino acids. Trimming left V 5 bases short and J 2 bases short, with 10 bases between. CDR3 DNA sequence: TGTGCCAGCAGTAACCAGGGAACCTACGAGCAGTACTTC. Protein: CASSNQGTYEQYF.

The chain recombines TRBV27 with TRBJ1-1, with a tentative D call TRBD1 (5 bases). The CDR3 totals 13 residues. Germline-derived CDR1 and CDR2 are MNHEY and SMNVEV (reference sequence). V lost 5 bases and J lost 6, with 13 bases in between. The CDR3 region has the DNA TGTGCCAGCAGTCCGCCCCAAGGGGCTGAAGCTTTCTTT. Its translation is CASSPPQGAEAFF.

This clonotype has more than one count but fewer than ten. In DNA, the CDR3 is TGTGCCAGCAGTGACGTAAAAAACATTCAGTACTTC. Protein: CASSDVKNIQYF. The chain couples TRBV28 to TRBJ2-4; no reliable D call. Trimming shortened V by 5 bases and J by 4 bases, and 6 bases separated the two germline ends. Germline CDR1 reads MDHEN; CDR2 reads SYDVKM. The CDR3 length is 12 residues.

A few counts support this clonotype. The rearrangement joins TRBV20-1 to TRBJ1-6, with 10 bases identical to TRBD1. This CDR3 comprises 15 residues. Per the germline V gene, CDR1 is DFQATT and CDR2 is SNEGSKA (reference sequence). The V segment lost 5 bases and the J segment 4 bases; nucleotides outside the gene matches: 5. The CDR3 reads CSASPDRGYNSPLHF. CDR3 DNA: TGCAGTGCTTCCCCGGACAGGGGGTATAATTCACCCCTCCACTTT.

This clonotype was picked up many times. This chain connects TRBV6-2 or TRBV6-3 to TRBJ2-2; possibly TRBD2 for D (5 bases). Trimming took off 2 bases at V and 6 bases at J, with 13 bases between the two ends. CDR1 is MNHEY and CDR2 is SVGEGT in the germline V gene. There are 15 residues in the CDR3. The CDR3 DNA follows: TGTGCCAGCAGTTACGTGGTAGCGAGTGCCGGGGAGCTGTTTTTT. It yields the protein CASSYVVASAGELFF.

This clonotype was counted only a few times. The chain recombines TRBV4-1 with TRBJ2-2, with 8 bases aligning to TRBD1. The germline CDR1 and CDR2 sequences are MGHRA and YSYEKL. V was clipped by 4 bases and J by 6 bases; unmatched bases: 7. The CDR3 covers 15 residues. CDR3 protein: CASSPYPTGAGELFF. The CDR3 DNA sequence: TGCGCCAGCAGCCCTTACCCGACAGGGGCCGGGGAGCTGTTTTTT.

This clonotype was picked up a small number of times. The chain links TRBV6-1 to TRBJ1-1; D unclear. Germline V gene sequence: CDR1 MNHNS, CDR2 SASEGT. V lost 5 bases and J lost 1, with 14 bases in between. The CDR3 consists of 15 residues. In DNA, the CDR3 is TGTGCCAGCAGTCCCGTTTTGGGCTGGAACACTGAAGCTTTCTTT. It specifies CASSPVLGWNTEAFF.

This clonotype was recorded a few times. The V gene is TRBV27, the J gene TRBJ1-1, with D uncertain. The V and J ends lost 2 bases and 0 bases respectively, with 10 bases between them. Germline V gene lookup returns CDR1 MNHEY and CDR2 SMNVEV (reference sequence). The CDR3 runs to 15 residues. The CDR3 DNA sequence: TGTGCCAGCAGTTTAAGTTCAGGAATGAACACTGAAGCTTTCTTT. It yields the protein CASSLSSGMNTEAFF.

On this clonotype: Just one base apart from a much larger clone, this may be a read error. The J gene is TRBJ2-2, the V gene TRBV3-1; D remains unclear. V lost 2 bases and J lost 0, with 7 bases in between. CDR3 length equals 15 residues. CDR1 and CDR2 from the germline V gene are LGHDT and YNNKEL (reference sequence). CDR3 in DNA: TGTGCCAGCAGCCAAATCAGGTCGAACACCGGGGAGCTGTTTTTT. It encodes CASSQIRSNTGELFF.

This clonotype has ten or more counts. The chain employs TRBV11-2 and TRBJ2-5, with 8 positions matching TRBD2. The junction had 9 bases not matched to a gene; V was cut back by 4 bases and J by 5 bases. Per germline, CDR1 SGHAT and CDR2 FQNNGV. The CDR3 covers 15 residues. The DNA of the CDR3 is TGTGCCAGCAGCTCCCCTACTAGCGGCTGGGAGACCCAGTACTTC. Translating gives CASSSPTSGWETQYF. The complete variable domain, with remaining parts taken from reference TRBV11-2 and TRBJ2-5, reads EAGVAQSPRYKIIEKRQSVAFWCNPISGHATLYWYQQILGQGPKLLIQFQNNGVVDDSQLPKDRFSAERLKGVDSTLKIQPAKLEDSAVYLCASSSPTSGWETQYFGPGTRLLVL.

This clonotype appeared many times. V is TRBV5-1 and J is TRBJ2-7; D remains ambiguous. With 5 bases removed from V and 0 bases from J, the gap between germline ends came to 18 bases. The CDR3 runs 16 residues. CDR1 and CDR2 from the germline V gene are SGHRS and YFSETQ. The CDR3, as DNA: TGCGCCAGCAGATGGTCAGCCCATGCCCCCTCCTACGAGCAGTACTTC. Its protein product is CASRWSAHAPSYEQYF.

In its sample, this clonotype was seen many times. The CDR3 sequence: CASRPPGLGTTDTQYF. The CDR3 nucleotides read TGTGCCAGCAGACCCCCGGGACTCGGAACTACAGATACGCAGTATTTT. The J gene is TRBJ2-3, the V gene TRBV7-2; a possible D gene is TRBD2 (6 bases). Germline V gene data show CDR1 as SGHTA and CDR2 as FQGNSA. This CDR3 contains 16 residues. Trimming took off 6 bases at V and 3 bases at J, with 19 bases between the two ends.

The V call is TRBV5-1, the J call TRBJ2-5, with D perhaps TRBD1 (6 bases). The CDR3 spans 14 residues. CDR1 SGHRS and CDR2 YFSETQ come from the germline V gene. Trimming took 4 bases from V and 2 from J, leaving 12 bases between them. The CDR3 loop is CASSQDSVQETQYF. CDR3 nucleotides: TGCGCCAGCAGCCAGGACAGTGTACAAGAGACCCAGTACTTC.

Turning to this clonotype: Just one base apart from a much larger clone, this may be a read error. The CDR3 DNA reads as TGTGCCAGTGGGACAGGCAACCACGAGCAGTTCTTC. As protein: CASGTGNHEQFF. The chain links TRBV28 to TRBJ2-1; 8 nucleotides agree with TRBD1. The germline V gene encodes CDR1 MDHEN and CDR2 SYDVKM. Germline trimming cut 9 bases from V and 10 bases from J; bases unmatched to any gene: 8. The CDR3 has 12 residues. Looking up the rest from reference TRBV28 and TRBJ2-1 gives the full variable domain: DVKVTQSSRYLVKRTGEKVFLECVQDMDHENMFWYRQDPGLGLRLIYFSYDVKMKEKGDIPEGYSVSREKKERFSLILESASTNQTSMYLCASGTGNHEQFFGPGTRLTVL.

Ten or more counts support this clonotype. The junction departs from the called germline gene at one end, perhaps through a read error. The chain recombines TRBV28 with TRBJ2-7, with a tentative D call TRBD2 (5 bases). The CDR3 covers 14 residues. Germline CDR1 and CDR2: MDHEN and SYDVKM. The CDR3 region is CASRNAGYSYEQCF. The DNA of the CDR3 is TGTGCCAGCAGAAATGCGGGCTACTCCTACGAGCAGTGCTTC.

This clonotype appeared many times. V and J are TRBV6-5 and TRBJ2-2; 9 nucleotides line up with TRBD1. V trimming: 2 bases; J trimming: 7 bases; junction bases outside the gene matches: 8. The V gene's germline CDR1 is MNHEY and CDR2 SVGAGI. The CDR3 has 16 amino acids. The CDR3: CASSYRGTGLVGELFF. CDR3 nucleotide sequence: TGTGCCAGCAGTTACCGCGGGACAGGGCTGGTCGGGGAGCTGTTTTTT.

The J gene is TRBJ2-7, the V gene TRBV7-8; TRBD1 agrees at 8 bases. Looked up from germline, CDR1 is SGHVS and CDR2 is FQNEAQ. The length of the CDR3 is 13 residues. V lost 7 bases, J lost 7 bases, and 9 bases stayed unmatched. The chain's CDR3 is CASIGTGSNEQYF. DNA for the CDR3: TGTGCCAGCATCGGGACAGGAAGTAATGAGCAGTACTTC.

This chain uses TRBV7-3 with TRBJ2-6; D gene uncertain. The V gene lost 4 bases and the J gene lost 1 base, with 8 bases spanning the gap. CDR3 length equals 15 residues. Germline V gene sequence: CDR1 SGHTA, CDR2 FQGTGA. CDR3 residues: CASSSGLSGANVLTF. DNA for the CDR3: TGTGCCAGCAGCTCGGGTCTATCTGGGGCCAACGTCCTGACTTTC.

This clonotype was found many times. The gene calls are TRBV20-1 and TRBJ2-7, with a tentative D call TRBD2 (5 bases). This CDR3 is built from 10 residues. V lost 7 bases and J 7 bases, leaving 11 bases between the germline ends. Looked up from germline, CDR1 is DFQATT and CDR2 is SNEGSKA (reference sequence). The DNA for the CDR3 is TGCAGTGTTATAGGGAGAGAGCAGTACTTC. Its protein is CSVIGREQYF.

This clonotype was recorded at least ten times. The chain recombines TRBV20-1 with TRBJ2-7; either TRBD1 or TRBD2 may fit D (5 bases each). The CDR3 is 14 amino acids. Germline V lookup: CDR1 DFQATT, CDR2 SNEGSKA (reference sequence). Between the trimmed V and J ends, which lost 6 bases and 1 base, there was a span of 16 bases. As DNA, the CDR3 is TGCAGTGCCTTGGGACGGGAAATATCCTACGAGCAGTACTTC. Encoded protein: CSALGREISYEQYF.

The chain is built from TRBV4-2 and TRBJ2-7, with 7 positions matching TRBD1. The CDR3 runs 14 residues. V dropped 2 bases and J dropped 5; count of bases not matched to a gene: 6. Germline V gene lookup returns CDR1 LGHNA and CDR2 YNFKEQ. For the CDR3, the DNA is TGTGCCAGCAGCCAACTCCGGGACAGCCACGAGCAGTACTTC. Protein: CASSQLRDSHEQYF.

The gene calls are TRBV7-2 and TRBJ2-3; no clear D gene. CDR3 length: 14 amino acids. The germline V gene encodes CDR1 SGHTA and CDR2 FQGNSA. The V end was cut by 2 bases, the J end by 2 bases, with 8 bases between. This CDR3 reads CASSLSSPTDTQYF. The CDR3 nucleotides are TGTGCCAGCAGCTTATCCTCCCCCACAGATACGCAGTATTTT.